The present T cell receptor beta chain was sequenced within a study of shared clonotypes between healthy human individuals. Each subset's genomic DNA was split evenly across several immunoSEQ plates. Method: immunoSEQ multiplex PCR; TCRdb's copy keeps in-frame clones and lacks some. The repertoire holds about 2.4 million clones, 85% to 95% seen once, with over 0.12% in the top ten. Points from the study as a whole: Relative to clonotypes present in all four donors, those not shared had lower generation probabilities. The study generally estimated greater richness for naive than memory subsets.

Donors comprised healthy HIV-negative adults lacking recent acute infections or vaccinations. With 9 bases clipped from V and 10 bases from J, the junction kept 13 bases outside the gene matches. This CDR3 comprises 13 residues. Per germline, CDR1 SGHRS and CDR2 YFSETQ. To note about this clone: Its target is unknown.

This TCR derives from a man aged 18 to 29 in good health. V usage is TRBV5-1 and J usage is TRBJ2-1; 7 nucleotides agree with TRBD2. The source material was naive CD4+ T cells sorted from blood. The subset denotes: CD45RA+ positively selected. CDR3 protein: CATTPPGGIEQFF. The CDR3 DNA sequence: TGCGCCACCACCCCTCCGGGGGGTATAGAGCAGTTCTTC. Drawing the rest from reference TRBV5-1 and TRBJ2-1, the complete variable domain is KAGVTQTPRYLIKTRGQQVTLSCSPISGHRSVSWYQQTPGQGLQFLFEYFSETQRNKGNFPGRFSGRQFSNSRSEMNVSTLELGDSALYLCATTPPGGIEQFFGPGTRLTVL.